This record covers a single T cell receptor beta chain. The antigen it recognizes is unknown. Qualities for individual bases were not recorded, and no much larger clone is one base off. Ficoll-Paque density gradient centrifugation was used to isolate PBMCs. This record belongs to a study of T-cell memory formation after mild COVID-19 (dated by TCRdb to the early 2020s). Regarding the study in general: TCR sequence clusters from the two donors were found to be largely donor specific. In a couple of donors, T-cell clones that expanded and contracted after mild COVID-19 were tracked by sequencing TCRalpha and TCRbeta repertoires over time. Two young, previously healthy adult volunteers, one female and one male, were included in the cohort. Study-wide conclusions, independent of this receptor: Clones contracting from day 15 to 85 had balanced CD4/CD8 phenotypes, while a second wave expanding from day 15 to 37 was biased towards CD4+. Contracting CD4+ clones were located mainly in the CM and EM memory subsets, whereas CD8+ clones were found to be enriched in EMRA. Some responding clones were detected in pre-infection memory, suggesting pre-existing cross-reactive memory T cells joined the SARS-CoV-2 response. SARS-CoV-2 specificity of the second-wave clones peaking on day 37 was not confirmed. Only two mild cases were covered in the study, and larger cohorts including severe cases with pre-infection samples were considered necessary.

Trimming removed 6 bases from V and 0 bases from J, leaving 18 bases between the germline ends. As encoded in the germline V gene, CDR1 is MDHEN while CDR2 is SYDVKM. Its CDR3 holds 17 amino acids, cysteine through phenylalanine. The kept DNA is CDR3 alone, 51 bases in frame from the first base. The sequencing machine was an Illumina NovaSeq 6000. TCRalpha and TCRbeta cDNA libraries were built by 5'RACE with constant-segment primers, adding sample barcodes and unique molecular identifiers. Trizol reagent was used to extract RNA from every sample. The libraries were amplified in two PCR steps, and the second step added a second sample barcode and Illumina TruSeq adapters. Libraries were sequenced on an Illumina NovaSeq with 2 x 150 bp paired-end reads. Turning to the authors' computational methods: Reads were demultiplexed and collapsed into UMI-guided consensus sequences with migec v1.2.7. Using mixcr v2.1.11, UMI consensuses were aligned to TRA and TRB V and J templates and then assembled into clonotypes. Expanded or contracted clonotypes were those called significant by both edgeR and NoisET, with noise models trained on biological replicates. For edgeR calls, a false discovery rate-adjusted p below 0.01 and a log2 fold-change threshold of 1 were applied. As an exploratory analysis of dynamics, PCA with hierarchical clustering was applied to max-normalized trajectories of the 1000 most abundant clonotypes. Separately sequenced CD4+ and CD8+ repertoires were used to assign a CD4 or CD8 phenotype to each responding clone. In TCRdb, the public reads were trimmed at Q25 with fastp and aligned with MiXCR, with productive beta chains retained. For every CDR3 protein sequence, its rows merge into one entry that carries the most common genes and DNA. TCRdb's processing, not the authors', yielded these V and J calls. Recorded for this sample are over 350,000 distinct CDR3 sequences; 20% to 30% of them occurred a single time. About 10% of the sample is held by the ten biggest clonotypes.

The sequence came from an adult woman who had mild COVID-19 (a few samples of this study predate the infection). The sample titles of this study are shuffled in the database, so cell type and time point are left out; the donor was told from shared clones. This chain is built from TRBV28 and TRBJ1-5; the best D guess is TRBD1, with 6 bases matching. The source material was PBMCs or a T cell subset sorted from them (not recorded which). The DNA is TGTGCCAGCAGCTTTTCCTCCGGACAGTATAGCAATCAGCCCCAGCATTTT. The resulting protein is CASSFSSGQYSNQPQHF.